These 20 T cell receptor beta chains share one sample of origin, sequenced in a study of OX40 agonist ivuxolimab in advanced cancers. Only in-frame clones appear in the TCRdb table, and some are missing; sequencing was by immunoSEQ multiplex PCR. The sample holds 35,000 to 40,000 clones, 60% to 85% seen once. Sequenced material: CD4+ or CD8+ T cells sorted from blood, taken in a trial of the OX40 agonist ivuxolimab. These TCRs come from an adult with an advanced solid tumor such as melanoma, head and neck, liver or kidney cancer.

The V and J genes are TRBV9 and TRBJ2-3, with 11 positions matching TRBD2. Per the germline V gene, CDR1 is SGDLS and CDR2 is YYNGEE. The CDR3 loop spans 18 amino acids. J was trimmed by 3 bases and V by 0 bases; bases with no gene match: 9. This CDR3 reads CASSVAPDRLAGTDTQYF. In DNA form, the CDR3 reads TGTGCCAGCAGCGTAGCCCCAGACCGACTAGCGGGAACAGATACGCAGTATTTT.

The table lists this clone with a count of one. V usage is TRBV7-8 and J usage is TRBJ1-5; 7 nucleotides agree with TRBD1. The junction had 7 bases not matched to a gene; V was cut back by 2 bases and J by 6 bases. CDR3 length: 15 residues. Germline-derived CDR1 and CDR2 are SGHVS and FQNEAQ. CDR3 sequence (DNA): TGTGCCAGCAGCTTAATAACAGGGGATACTCAGCCCCAGCATTTT. It codes for CASSLITGDTQPQHF.

The chain combines TRBV27 with TRBJ1-6; possible D gene TRBD1, 5 bases. This CDR3 spans 14 amino acids. The germline V and J ends were trimmed by 3 bases and 8 bases, with 11 bases remaining between them. Germline V gene data show CDR1 as MNHEY and CDR2 as SMNVEV (reference sequence). In nucleotides, the CDR3 is TGTGCCAGCAGTTTTGGGGCAGTGGATTCACCCCTCCACTTT. Amino acids: CASSFGAVDSPLHF.

The chain uses TRBV7-6 and TRBJ1-1; 12 bases align to TRBD1. The V gene end was trimmed by 5 bases and the J gene end by 8 bases; junction bases not matched to a gene: 9. CDR1 is SGHVS and CDR2 is FNYEAQ in the germline V gene. This CDR3 has 15 residues. The CDR3 nucleotides read TGTGCCAGCAGCAGGGACAGGGGGCCCACCAACGAAGCTTTCTTT. The encoded protein is CASSRDRGPTNEAFF.

This rearrangement joins TRBV4-1 to TRBJ2-1; D remains ambiguous. The CDR3 totals 13 residues. V was shortened by 5 bases and J by 8 bases, with 13 bases between the two germline ends. Germline CDR1 is MGHRA and CDR2 is YSYEKL. CDR3 sequence: CASSNYLPHEQFF. CDR3 nucleotides: TGCGCCAGCAGCAACTACCTCCCCCATGAGCAGTTCTTC.

The gene calls are TRBV7-3 and TRBJ1-6; a possible D gene is TRBD1 (6 bases). Trimming cost V 5 bases and J 10 bases, with 15 bases left between them. The CDR3 has 14 amino acids. From germline, CDR1 is SGHTA and CDR2 FQGTGA. Written as DNA, the CDR3 is TGTGCCAGCAGCCCTACAGGGTTGGGATCACCCCTCCACTTT. Translating it yields CASSPTGLGSPLHF.

The chain links TRBV6-5 to TRBJ2-2; no definite D call. The V gene lost 6 bases and the J gene lost 2 bases, with 13 bases spanning the gap. The CDR3 consists of 15 residues. CDR1 and CDR2 (germline): MNHEY, SVGAGI. Here the CDR3 DNA reads TGTGCCAGCAGCCCCGCGCACAGTAACACCGGGGAGCTGTTTTTT. Its protein is CASSPAHSNTGELFF.

This clone was picked up a small number of times. The genes are TRBV11-3 and TRBJ2-7, with D possibly matching TRBD1 (6 bases). With 8 bases removed from V and 2 bases from J, the gap between germline ends came to 16 bases. This CDR3 has 14 amino acids. CDR1 is SGHNT and CDR2 is YENEEA in the germline V gene. The CDR3: CASFYPGETYEQYF. CDR3 bases: TGTGCCAGCTTTTACCCAGGGGAAACCTACGAGCAGTACTTC.

This clone was recorded only once. The chain couples TRBV19 to TRBJ2-5; possibly TRBD2 for D (5 bases). CDR3 length: 14 amino acids. The germline V gene encodes CDR1 LNHDA and CDR2 SQIVND (reference sequence). Trimming took off 3 bases at V and 1 base at J, with 9 bases between the two ends. The CDR3 loop reads CASSIRGFQETQYF. The DNA of the CDR3 is TGTGCCAGTAGTATTCGGGGTTTCCAAGAGACCCAGTACTTC.

The rearrangement uses TRBV11-2 and TRBJ2-1; 13 positions match TRBD2. The CDR3 extends over 17 amino acids. The germline V gene has CDR1 SGHAT and CDR2 FQNNGV. The V and J ends lost 3 bases and 7 bases, in that order; junction bases with no gene match: 9. CDR3 sequence: CASSFTSGGAAGNEQFF. The CDR3 nucleotides read TGTGCCAGCAGCTTCACTAGCGGGGGGGCCGCGGGTAATGAGCAGTTCTTC.

This rearrangement joins TRBV5-1 to TRBJ2-3; 15 bases line up with TRBD2. Germline CDR1 SGHRS, CDR2 YFSETQ. CDR3 length equals 16 residues. With V trimmed by 7 bases and J by 3 bases, 6 bases remained unmatched. The DNA for the CDR3 is TGCGCCAGCCGGACTAGCGGGAGGGGGAGGACAGATACGCAGTATTTT. It is translated as CASRTSGRGRTDTQYF.

The chain uses TRBV14 and TRBJ1-1; D may be TRBD1 (5 bases). Germline V gene lookup returns CDR1 SGHDN and CDR2 FVKESK. CDR3 size: 15 residues. V was cut by 3 bases and J by 6 bases, with 17 bases left in between. The CDR3, as DNA: TGTGCCAGCAGCCATCGGGGGGGAGTTGGGGCTGAAGCTTTCTTT. Its protein is CASSHRGGVGAEAFF.

The genes are TRBV11-1 and TRBJ1-3; weak D call: TRBD1 (5 bases). The V end was cut by 6 bases, the J end by 7 bases, with 16 bases between. Germline V gene sequence: CDR1 SGHAT, CDR2 FQDESV (reference sequence). The CDR3 loop spans 14 amino acids. Here the CDR3 DNA reads TGTGCCAGCAGACCCTCGGGGGGGAGCAACACCATATATTTT. Amino acids: CASRPSGGSNTIYF. The full variable domain, rest sourced from reference TRBV11-1 and TRBJ1-3, is EAEVAQSPRYKITEKSQAVAFWCDPISGHATLYWYRQILGQGPELLVQFQDESVVDDSQLPKDRFSAERLKGVDSTLKIQPAELGDSAMYLCASRPSGGSNTIYFGEGSWLTVV.

V gene TRBV9 combines with J gene TRBJ1-1; D might be TRBD1 (5 bases). Per the germline V gene, CDR1 is SGDLS and CDR2 is YYNGEE. Trimming stripped 0 bases from V and 3 bases from J, with 12 bases between. CDR3 length: 15 residues. In nucleotides, the CDR3 is TGTGCCAGCAGCGTAGGCGGGACGGCTGACACTGAAGCTTTCTTT. Its protein product is CASSVGGTADTEAFF.

The rearrangement uses TRBV28 and TRBJ2-7; 11 bases match TRBD2. The V segment lost 4 bases and the J segment 2 bases; nucleotides outside the gene matches: 4. The CDR3 consists of 15 residues. Germline CDR1 MDHEN, CDR2 SYDVKM. CDR3 DNA sequence: TGTGCCAGCAGTTCCGGTAGCGGGGGGGCCTACGAGCAGTACTTC. Protein: CASSSGSGGAYEQYF.

This CDR3 is CASSLGQGIYEQYF. Here the CDR3 DNA reads TGTGCCAGCAGCTTAGGTCAGGGCATCTACGAGCAGTACTTC. The chain employs TRBV11-2 and TRBJ2-7; D might be TRBD1 (5 bases). Germline lookup yields CDR1 SGHAT and CDR2 FQNNGV. Trimming cost V 1 base and J 3 bases, with 10 bases left between them. The CDR3 covers 14 residues.

The gene calls are TRBV28 and TRBJ1-1; no clear D gene. This CDR3 comprises 13 residues. Germline CDR1 is MDHEN and CDR2 is SYDVKM. V shed 7 bases and J shed 0 bases, with 9 bases lying between them. CDR3 nucleotides: TGTGCCAGCACCCTTTCATTGAACACTGAAGCTTTCTTT. Protein: CASTLSLNTEAFF.

This sequence joins TRBV19 and TRBJ1-2; 9 nucleotides line up with TRBD1. Losses at the gene ends were 5 bases for V and 5 bases for J; bases not matched to a gene: 9. Germline V gives CDR1 LNHDA, CDR2 SQIVND (reference sequence). This CDR3 contains 15 residues. The CDR3 sequence is CASSVTGGADYGYTF. As DNA, the CDR3 is TGTGCCAGTAGTGTCACAGGGGGCGCTGATTATGGCTACACCTTC.

V is TRBV4-2 and J is TRBJ2-7, with D possibly being TRBD1 or TRBD2 (6 bases each). The CDR3 is 13 amino acids. Germline V gene data show CDR1 as LGHNA and CDR2 as YNFKEQ. V lost 4 bases to trimming and J lost 7 bases, with 14 bases between them. The CDR3 is CASSPPGAGEQYF. The CDR3 DNA is TGTGCCAGCAGCCCTCCGGGGGCAGGAGAGCAGTACTTC.

This rearrangement joins TRBV23-1 to TRBJ2-7, with a tentative D call TRBD2 (7 bases). TRBV23-1 is filed as an ORF, its function uncertain. CDR3 length: 13 amino acids. The V end lost 6 bases, the J end lost 2 bases, and 11 bases lay between the germline ends. The CDR3 region is CASRFGGPYEQYF. DNA for the CDR3: TGCGCCAGCAGATTCGGGGGGCCCTACGAGCAGTACTTC.